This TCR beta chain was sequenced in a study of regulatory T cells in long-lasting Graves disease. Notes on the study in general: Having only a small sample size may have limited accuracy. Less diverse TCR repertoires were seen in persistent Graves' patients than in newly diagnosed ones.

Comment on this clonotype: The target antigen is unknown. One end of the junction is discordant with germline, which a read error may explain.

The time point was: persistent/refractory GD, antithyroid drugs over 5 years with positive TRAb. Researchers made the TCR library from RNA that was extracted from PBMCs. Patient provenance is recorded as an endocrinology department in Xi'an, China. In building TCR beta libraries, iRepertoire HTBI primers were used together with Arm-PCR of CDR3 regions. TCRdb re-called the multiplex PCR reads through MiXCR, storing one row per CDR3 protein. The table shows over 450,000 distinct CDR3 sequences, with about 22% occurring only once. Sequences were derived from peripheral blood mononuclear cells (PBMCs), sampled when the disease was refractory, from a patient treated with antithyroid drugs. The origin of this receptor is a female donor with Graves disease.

CDR3 region: CAWSAMEAPQETQCF. In DNA, the CDR3 is TGTGCCTGGAGCGCGATGGAAGCCCCCCAAGAGACCCAGTGCTTC. This rearrangement joins TRBV30 to TRBJ2-5; D unclear. The length of the CDR3 is 15 residues. Germline V gene data show CDR1 as GTSNPN and CDR2 as SVGIG (reference sequence). The full variable domain, its missing parts supplied by reference TRBV30 and TRBJ2-5, is SQTIHQWPATLVQPVGSPLSLECTVEGTSNPNLYWYRQAAGRGLQLLFYSVGIGQISSEVPQNLSASRPQDRQFILSSKKLLLSDSGFYLCAWSAMEAPQETQCFGPGTRLLVL.